This TCR beta chain appears in the sequencing data of a study of blood T cell repertoires in COVID-19. Generated by immunoSEQ multiplex PCR, the TCRdb table keeps only in-frame clones and is missing some. Seen here are roughly 430,000 clones, nearly 90% observed once, and the top ten hold 2% to 2.5%. Trimming removed 5 bases from V and 1 base from J, with 8 bases in between. There are 14 residues in the CDR3. Germline V gene lookup returns CDR1 SGHAT and CDR2 FQNNGV. The sequence derives from a woman aged 40 to 49 with acute COVID-19. Sequenced material: PBMCs or T cells enriched from blood (not recorded which). The gene calls are TRBV11-2 and TRBJ2-2, with no clear D. DNA for the CDR3: TGTGCCAGCAGCCCCCTGAGGAACACCGGGGAGCTGTTTTTT. It is translated as CASSPLRNTGELFF. The whole variable domain, remainder taken from reference TRBV11-2 and TRBJ2-2, is EAGVAQSPRYKIIEKRQSVAFWCNPISGHATLYWYQQILGQGPKLLIQFQNNGVVDDSQLPKDRFSAERLKGVDSTLKIQPAKLEDSAVYLCASSPLRNTGELFFGEGSRLTVL.